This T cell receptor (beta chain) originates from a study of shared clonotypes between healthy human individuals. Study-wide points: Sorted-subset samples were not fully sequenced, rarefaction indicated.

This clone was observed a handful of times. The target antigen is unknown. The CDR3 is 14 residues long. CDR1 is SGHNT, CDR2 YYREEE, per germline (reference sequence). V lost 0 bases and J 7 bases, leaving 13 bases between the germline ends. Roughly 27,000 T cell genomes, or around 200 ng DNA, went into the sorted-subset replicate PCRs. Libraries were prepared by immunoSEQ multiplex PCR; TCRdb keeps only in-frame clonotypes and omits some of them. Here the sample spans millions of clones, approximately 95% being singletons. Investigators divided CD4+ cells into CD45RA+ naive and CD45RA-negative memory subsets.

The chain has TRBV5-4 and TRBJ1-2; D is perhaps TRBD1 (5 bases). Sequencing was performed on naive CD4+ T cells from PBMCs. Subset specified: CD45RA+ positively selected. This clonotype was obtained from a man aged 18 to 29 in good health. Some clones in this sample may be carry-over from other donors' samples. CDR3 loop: CASSLAGGSSGYTF. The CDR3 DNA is TGTGCCAGCAGCTTGGCCGGGGGAAGCAGTGGCTACACCTTC.